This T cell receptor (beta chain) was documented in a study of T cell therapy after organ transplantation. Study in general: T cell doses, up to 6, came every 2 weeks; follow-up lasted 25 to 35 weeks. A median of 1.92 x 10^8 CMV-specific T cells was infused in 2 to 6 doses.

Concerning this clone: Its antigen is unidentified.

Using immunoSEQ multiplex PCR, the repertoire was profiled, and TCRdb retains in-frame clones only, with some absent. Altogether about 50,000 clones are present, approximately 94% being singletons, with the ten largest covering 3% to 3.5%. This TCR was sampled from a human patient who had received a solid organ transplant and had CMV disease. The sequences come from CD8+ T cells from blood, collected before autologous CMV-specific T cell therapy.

CDR3 nucleotides: TGTGCCAGCAGTTACGGGACTAGCGGCTACGAGCAGTACTTC. It codes for CASSYGTSGYEQYF. This chain links TRBV6-6 with TRBJ2-7, with TRBD2 matching over 11 bases. With 2 bases clipped from V and 3 bases from J, the junction kept 0 bases outside the gene matches. Germline values: CDR1 MNHNY, CDR2 SVGAGI (reference sequence). The CDR3 has 14 amino acids.